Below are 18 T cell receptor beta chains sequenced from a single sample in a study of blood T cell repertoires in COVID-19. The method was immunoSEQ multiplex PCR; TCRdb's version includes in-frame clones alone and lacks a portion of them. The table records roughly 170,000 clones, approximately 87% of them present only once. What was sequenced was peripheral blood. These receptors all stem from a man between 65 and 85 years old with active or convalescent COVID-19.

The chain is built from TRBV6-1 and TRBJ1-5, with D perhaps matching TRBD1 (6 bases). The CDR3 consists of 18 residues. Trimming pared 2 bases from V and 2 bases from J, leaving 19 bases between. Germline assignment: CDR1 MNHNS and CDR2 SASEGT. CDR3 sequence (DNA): TGTGCCAGCAGTGAAAGGGGGACGGGGCCCCGCCGCAATCAGCCCCAGCATTTT. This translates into CASSERGTGPRRNQPQHF.

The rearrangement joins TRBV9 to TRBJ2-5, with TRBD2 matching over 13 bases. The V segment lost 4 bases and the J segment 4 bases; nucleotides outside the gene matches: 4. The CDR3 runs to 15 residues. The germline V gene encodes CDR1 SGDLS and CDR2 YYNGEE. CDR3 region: CASSIGLAGVETQYF. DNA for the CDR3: TGTGCCAGCAGCATCGGACTAGCGGGAGTAGAGACCCAGTACTTC.

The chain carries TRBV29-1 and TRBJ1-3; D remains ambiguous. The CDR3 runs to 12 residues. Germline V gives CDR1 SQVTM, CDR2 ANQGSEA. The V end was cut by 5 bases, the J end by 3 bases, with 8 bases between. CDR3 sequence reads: CSVSQIGNTIYF. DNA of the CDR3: TGCAGCGTTTCCCAGATTGGAAACACCATATATTTT.

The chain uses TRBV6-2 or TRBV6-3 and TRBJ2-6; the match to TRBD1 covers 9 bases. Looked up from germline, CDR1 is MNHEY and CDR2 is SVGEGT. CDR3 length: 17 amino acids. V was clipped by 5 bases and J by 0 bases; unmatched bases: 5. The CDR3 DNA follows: TGTGCCAGCAGTCACAGGGGGCAAATCTCTGGGGCCAACGTCCTGACTTTC. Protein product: CASSHRGQISGANVLTF.

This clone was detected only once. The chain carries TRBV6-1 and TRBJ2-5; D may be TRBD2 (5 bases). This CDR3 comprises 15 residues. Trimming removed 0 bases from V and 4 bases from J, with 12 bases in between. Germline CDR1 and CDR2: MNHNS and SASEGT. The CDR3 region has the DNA TGTGCCAGCAGTGAAGCAGGGTTGAGGGTAGAGACCCAGTACTTC. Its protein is CASSEAGLRVETQYF.

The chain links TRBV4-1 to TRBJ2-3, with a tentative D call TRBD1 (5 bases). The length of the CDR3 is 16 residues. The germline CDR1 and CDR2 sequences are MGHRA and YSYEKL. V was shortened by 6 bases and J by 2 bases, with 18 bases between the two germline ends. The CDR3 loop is CASRQGRRFSTDTQYF. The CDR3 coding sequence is TGCGCCAGCAGGCAGGGTCGGCGGTTTTCCACAGATACGCAGTATTTT.

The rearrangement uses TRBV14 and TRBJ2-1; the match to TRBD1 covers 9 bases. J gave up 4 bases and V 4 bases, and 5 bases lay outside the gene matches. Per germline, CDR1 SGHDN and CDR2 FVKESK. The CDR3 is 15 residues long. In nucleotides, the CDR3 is TGTGCCAGCAGCCCCGGGACAGGGTCGTACAATGAGCAGTTCTTC. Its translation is CASSPGTGSYNEQFF.

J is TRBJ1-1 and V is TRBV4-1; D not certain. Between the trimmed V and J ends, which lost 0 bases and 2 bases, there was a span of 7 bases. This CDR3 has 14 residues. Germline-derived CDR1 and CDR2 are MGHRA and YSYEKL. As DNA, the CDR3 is TGCGCCAGCAGCCAAGATCGGTCCAACACTGAAGCTTTCTTT. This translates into CASSQDRSNTEAFF.

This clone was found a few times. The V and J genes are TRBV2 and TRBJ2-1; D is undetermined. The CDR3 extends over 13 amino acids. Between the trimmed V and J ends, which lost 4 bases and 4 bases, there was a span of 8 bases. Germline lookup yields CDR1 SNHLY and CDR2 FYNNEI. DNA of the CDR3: TGTGCCAGCAGTGGCCAACGGTACAATGAGCAGTTCTTC. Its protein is CASSGQRYNEQFF.

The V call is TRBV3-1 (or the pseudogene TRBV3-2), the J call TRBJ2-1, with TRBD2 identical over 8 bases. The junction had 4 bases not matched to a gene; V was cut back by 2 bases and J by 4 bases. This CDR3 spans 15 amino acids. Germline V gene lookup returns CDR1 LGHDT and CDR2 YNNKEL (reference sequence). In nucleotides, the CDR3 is TGTGCCAGCAGCCAAACAACTAGCGGTTACAATGAGCAGTTCTTC. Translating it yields CASSQTTSGYNEQFF.

Here the CDR3 reads CASSPSGLAGANEQFF. As DNA, the CDR3 is TGTGCCAGCTCACCAAGTGGACTAGCGGGAGCCAATGAGCAGTTCTTC. The chain employs TRBV18 and TRBJ2-1; 13 bases are shared with TRBD2. J lost 6 bases, V lost 2 bases, and 4 bases had no gene match. Germline V CDR1 and CDR2: KGHSH, LQKENI. The CDR3 contains 16 residues.

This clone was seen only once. The CDR3 sequence: CAISSETGGSSPLHF. The CDR3 DNA sequence: TGTGCCATCAGTTCCGAGACAGGGGGCAGTTCACCCCTCCACTTT. The J gene is TRBJ1-6, the V gene TRBV10-3, with TRBD1 matching 10 bases. With V trimmed by 5 bases and J by 9 bases, 7 bases remained unmatched. The CDR3 extends over 15 amino acids. Germline loops: CDR1 ENHRY, CDR2 SYGVKD.

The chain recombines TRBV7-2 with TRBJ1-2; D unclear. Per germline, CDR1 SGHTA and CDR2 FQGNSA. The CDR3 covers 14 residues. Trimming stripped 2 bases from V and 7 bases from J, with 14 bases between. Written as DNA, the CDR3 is TGTGCCAGCAGCTTAAGCATTGCGGGAACTGGCTACACCTTC. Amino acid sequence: CASSLSIAGTGYTF.

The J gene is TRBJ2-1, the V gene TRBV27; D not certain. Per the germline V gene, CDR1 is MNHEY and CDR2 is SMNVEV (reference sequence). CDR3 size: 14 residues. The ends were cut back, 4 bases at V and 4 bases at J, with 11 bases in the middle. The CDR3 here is CASSSLLGYNEQFF. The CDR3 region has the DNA TGTGCCAGCAGTTCCCTCCTCGGTTACAATGAGCAGTTCTTC.

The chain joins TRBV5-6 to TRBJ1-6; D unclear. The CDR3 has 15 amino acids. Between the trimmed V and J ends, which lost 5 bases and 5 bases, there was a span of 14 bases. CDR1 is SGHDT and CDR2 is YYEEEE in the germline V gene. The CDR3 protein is CASSKRLVHNSPLHF. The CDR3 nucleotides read TGTGCCAGCAGTAAGCGGTTAGTTCATAATTCACCCCTCCACTTT.

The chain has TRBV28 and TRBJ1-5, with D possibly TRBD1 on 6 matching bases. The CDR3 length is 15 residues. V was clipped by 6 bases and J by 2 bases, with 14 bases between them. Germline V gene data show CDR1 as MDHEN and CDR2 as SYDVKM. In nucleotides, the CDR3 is TGTGCCAGCAGCCTGCAGGGGATCGGCAATCAGCCCCAGCATTTT. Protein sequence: CASSLQGIGNQPQHF.

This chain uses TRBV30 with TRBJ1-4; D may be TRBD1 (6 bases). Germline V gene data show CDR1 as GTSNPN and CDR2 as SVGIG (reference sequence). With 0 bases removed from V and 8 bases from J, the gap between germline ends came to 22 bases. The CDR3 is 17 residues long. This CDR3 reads CAWSVLLEWGREEKLFF. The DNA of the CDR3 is TGTGCCTGGAGTGTCCTTCTCGAGTGGGGGCGCGAGGAAAAACTGTTTTTT.

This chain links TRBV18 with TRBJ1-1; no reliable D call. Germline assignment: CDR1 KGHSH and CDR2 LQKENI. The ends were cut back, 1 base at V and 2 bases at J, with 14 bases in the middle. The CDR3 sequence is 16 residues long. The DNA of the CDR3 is TGTGCCAGCTCACCACAGGTTACCACAGCCAACACTGAAGCTTTCTTT. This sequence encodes CASSPQVTTANTEAFF. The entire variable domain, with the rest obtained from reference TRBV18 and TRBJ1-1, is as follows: NAGVMQNPRHLVRRRGQEARLRCSPMKGHSHVYWYRQLPEEGLKFMVYLQKENIIDESGMPKERFSAEFPKEGPSILRIQQVVRGDSAAYFCASSPQVTTANTEAFFGQGTRLTVV.